A selection of T cell receptor beta chains follows, all from one sample in a study of cytomegalovirus exposure and HLA in healthy donors. The table came from immunoSEQ multiplex PCR; TCRdb's copy has only in-frame clones and leaves some out. The top ten clones hold 1.5% to 2% of a sample with some 170,000 clones, approximately 80% of them seen once. Sequenced sample: PBMCs. All receptors come from a woman aged 25 to 45 in good health and CMV-seronegative. The CDR3 runs from the conserved cysteine through the conserved F or W. Fields, in order: V gene, J gene, clone size, D gene, CDR3 protein, CDR3 DNA. A D gene is named only where the DNA matches it firmly. Where a row states a size, it is once, few, many or the class of an expanded clone; other rows omit it.

v_gene: TRBV12-5; j_gene: TRBJ1-4; abundance: -; d_gene: -; CDR3aa: CASGLVTAGVFEKLFF; CDR3nt: TGTGCTAGTGGTTTGGTAACGGCAGGGGTTTTTGAAAAACTGTTTTTT
v_gene: TRBV2; j_gene: TRBJ2-7; abundance: -; d_gene: TRBD2; CDR3aa: CASTPPGGFPYEQYF; CDR3nt: TGTGCCAGCACCCCCCCGGGGGGGTTCCCCTACGAGCAGTACTTC
v_gene: TRBV30; j_gene: TRBJ1-2; abundance: few; d_gene: -; CDR3aa: CAWSVRPGKYTF; CDR3nt: TGTGCCTGGAGTGTACGACCCGGGAAGTACACCTTC
v_gene: TRBV18; j_gene: TRBJ1-5; abundance: -; d_gene: -; CDR3aa: CASSGGSNQPQHF; CDR3nt: TGTGCCAGCTCGGGAGGAAGCAATCAGCCCCAGCATTTT
v_gene: TRBV28; j_gene: TRBJ2-4; abundance: -; d_gene: TRBD2; CDR3aa: CASRVAGAKNIQYF; CDR3nt: TGTGCCAGCAGAGTAGCGGGAGCCAAAAACATTCAGTACTTC
v_gene: TRBV7-9; j_gene: TRBJ2-3; abundance: -; d_gene: TRBD1; CDR3aa: CSSSFPRDRSTDTQYF; CDR3nt: TGTTCCAGCAGCTTTCCCCGGGACAGAAGCACAGATACGCAGTATTTT
v_gene: TRBV4-1; j_gene: TRBJ1-5; abundance: -; d_gene: -; CDR3aa: CASSQVQFQPQHF; CDR3nt: TGCGCCAGCAGCCAAGTTCAGTTTCAGCCCCAGCATTTT
v_gene: TRBV18; j_gene: TRBJ2-7; abundance: -; d_gene: TRBD2; CDR3aa: CASSPGLASYEQYF; CDR3nt: TGTGCCAGCTCACCGGGACTAGCGAGCTACGAGCAGTACTTC
v_gene: TRBV7-2; j_gene: TRBJ1-2; abundance: -; d_gene: -; CDR3aa: CASSWAYGYTF; CDR3nt: TGTGCCAGCAGCTGGGCCTATGGCTACACCTTC
v_gene: TRBV7-3; j_gene: TRBJ2-3; abundance: -; d_gene: TRBD2; CDR3aa: CASRKLAGGTDTQYF; CDR3nt: TGTGCCAGCAGGAAACTAGCGGGGGGCACAGATACGCAGTATTTT
v_gene: TRBV9; j_gene: TRBJ1-6; abundance: -; d_gene: TRBD1; CDR3aa: CASSVSAGGDSPLHF; CDR3nt: TGTGCCAGCAGCGTAAGTGCAGGGGGTGATTCACCCCTCCACTTT
v_gene: TRBV15; j_gene: TRBJ1-1; abundance: -; d_gene: -; CDR3aa: CATSALVFGADTEAFF; CDR3nt: TGTGCCACCAGCGCCTTAGTGTTTGGTGCGGACACTGAAGCTTTCTTT
v_gene: TRBV27; j_gene: TRBJ2-5; abundance: -; d_gene: TRBD1; CDR3aa: CASSSGTEETQYF; CDR3nt: TGTGCCAGCAGTTCGGGGACAGAGGAGACCCAGTACTTC
v_gene: TRBV6-1; j_gene: TRBJ1-1; abundance: few; d_gene: -; CDR3aa: CASTPMQNTEAFF; CDR3nt: TGTGCCAGCACCCCTATGCAGAACACTGAAGCTTTCTTT
v_gene: TRBV7-3; j_gene: TRBJ2-3; abundance: once; d_gene: -; CDR3aa: CASSKVGGISTDTQYF; CDR3nt: TGTGCCAGCAGCAAGGTGGGGGGTATTAGCACAGATACGCAGTATTTT
v_gene: TRBV5-5; j_gene: TRBJ2-7; abundance: -; d_gene: TRBD1; CDR3aa: CASSLAQGSYEQYF; CDR3nt: TGTGCCAGCAGCTTGGCACAGGGGTCTTACGAGCAGTACTTC
v_gene: TRBV4-1; j_gene: TRBJ2-5; abundance: -; d_gene: -; CDR3aa: CASSLETVPRETQYF; CDR3nt: TGCGCCAGCAGCCTTGAGACGGTCCCGAGGGAGACCCAGTACTTC
v_gene: TRBV16; j_gene: TRBJ2-5; abundance: -; d_gene: -; CDR3aa: CASSPTWGRARETQYF; CDR3nt: TGTGCTAGCAGCCCCACCTGGGGCAGGGCGCGGGAGACCCAGTACTTC
v_gene: TRBV29-1; j_gene: TRBJ2-1; abundance: few; d_gene: TRBD1; CDR3aa: CSVEDRANEQFF; CDR3nt: TGCAGCGTCGAGGACAGGGCTAATGAGCAGTTCTTC
v_gene: TRBV27; j_gene: TRBJ2-1; abundance: -; d_gene: TRBD2; CDR3aa: CASRRLAGVEFF; CDR3nt: TGTGCCAGCAGACGGCTAGCGGGAGTTGAGTTCTTC
v_gene: TRBV19; j_gene: TRBJ2-6; abundance: -; d_gene: TRBD2; CDR3aa: CASSILAGNAGANVLTF; CDR3nt: TGTGCCAGTAGTATTCTAGCGGGGAACGCTGGGGCCAACGTCCTGACTTTC
v_gene: TRBV19; j_gene: TRBJ2-5; abundance: -; d_gene: -; CDR3aa: CASSNDWNEETQYF; CDR3nt: TGTGCCAGTAGTAACGACTGGAACGAAGAGACCCAGTACTTC
v_gene: TRBV5-1; j_gene: TRBJ2-7; abundance: -; d_gene: TRBD2; CDR3aa: CASSTGLAGSRYEQYF; CDR3nt: TGCGCCAGCAGCACGGGACTAGCGGGGAGTCGCTACGAGCAGTACTTC
v_gene: TRBV29-1; j_gene: TRBJ1-2; abundance: once; d_gene: TRBD1; CDR3aa: CSDVKQGAYGYTF; CDR3nt: TGCAGCGACGTCAAACAGGGGGCCTATGGCTACACCTTC
v_gene: TRBV13; j_gene: TRBJ1-1; abundance: once; d_gene: TRBD1; CDR3aa: CASSFRQGTNTEAFF; CDR3nt: TGTGCCAGCAGCTTTAGACAGGGCACGAACACTGAAGCTTTCTTT
v_gene: TRBV7-9; j_gene: TRBJ2-3; abundance: -; d_gene: -; CDR3aa: CSSTLGPDTQYF; CDR3nt: TGTTCCAGCACCCTGGGGCCAGATACGCAGTATTTT
v_gene: TRBV28; j_gene: TRBJ2-2; abundance: -; d_gene: TRBD1; CDR3aa: CASSTTGTGIGGELFF; CDR3nt: TGTGCCAGCAGCACTACCGGGACAGGGATAGGAGGGGAGCTGTTTTTT
v_gene: TRBV5-1; j_gene: TRBJ1-1; abundance: few; d_gene: TRBD1; CDR3aa: CASSLGGQGRFTEAFF; CDR3nt: TGCGCCAGCAGCTTAGGGGGACAGGGGCGATTCACTGAAGCTTTCTTT
v_gene: TRBV7-9; j_gene: TRBJ1-2; abundance: -; d_gene: TRBD1; CDR3aa: CASSVDRVGGYTF; CDR3nt: TGTGCCAGCAGCGTGGACAGGGTTGGTGGCTACACCTTC
v_gene: TRBV27; j_gene: TRBJ2-5; abundance: -; d_gene: TRBD1; CDR3aa: CASSPPDRDQETQYF; CDR3nt: TGTGCCAGCAGTCCGCCCGACAGGGACCAAGAGACCCAGTACTTC
v_gene: TRBV5-1; j_gene: TRBJ2-5; abundance: -; d_gene: TRBD2; CDR3aa: CASSSGTEETQYF; CDR3nt: TGCGCCAGCAGCAGCGGGACGGAAGAGACCCAGTACTTC
v_gene: TRBV2; j_gene: TRBJ2-3; abundance: -; d_gene: -; CDR3aa: CASKAGQFSDTQYF; CDR3nt: TGTGCCAGCAAGGCCGGACAATTTTCAGATACGCAGTATTTT
v_gene: TRBV7-9; j_gene: TRBJ1-1; abundance: -; d_gene: -; CDR3aa: CSSSHGFTEAFF; CDR3nt: TGTTCCAGCAGCCACGGGTTCACTGAAGCTTTCTTT
v_gene: TRBV6-5; j_gene: TRBJ1-2; abundance: -; d_gene: -; CDR3aa: CASSFGHNYGYTF; CDR3nt: TGTGCCAGCAGTTTTGGGCATAACTATGGCTACACCTTC
v_gene: TRBV27; j_gene: TRBJ1-2; abundance: -; d_gene: TRBD1; CDR3aa: CASSLGQGLNGYTF; CDR3nt: TGTGCCAGCAGTTTAGGACAGGGGTTAAATGGCTACACCTTC
v_gene: TRBV27; j_gene: TRBJ2-7; abundance: -; d_gene: TRBD1; CDR3aa: CASSSPGQTVYEQYF; CDR3nt: TGTGCCAGCAGTTCTCCGGGACAGACAGTTTACGAGCAGTACTTC
v_gene: TRBV5-1; j_gene: TRBJ2-3; abundance: -; d_gene: TRBD2; CDR3aa: CASSLVRQRGSDTQYF; CDR3nt: TGCGCCAGCAGCTTGGTCCGGCAGCGGGGCTCAGATACGCAGTATTTT
v_gene: TRBV4-1; j_gene: TRBJ2-7; abundance: -; d_gene: TRBD2; CDR3aa: CASSQTSAGGIYEQYF; CDR3nt: TGCGCCAGCAGCCAAACATCGGCGGGAGGGATCTACGAGCAGTACTTC
v_gene: TRBV19; j_gene: TRBJ1-1; abundance: -; d_gene: TRBD1; CDR3aa: CASSEQGDLEAFF; CDR3nt: TGTGCCAGTAGCGAGCAGGGGGACCTTGAAGCTTTCTTT
v_gene: TRBV29-1; j_gene: TRBJ2-5; abundance: -; d_gene: -; CDR3aa: CSVLTHPENQETQYF; CDR3nt: TGCAGCGTCCTTACTCATCCCGAAAACCAAGAGACCCAGTACTTC
v_gene: TRBV7-6; j_gene: TRBJ1-6; abundance: -; d_gene: -; CDR3aa: CASSQGLNSPLHF; CDR3nt: TGTGCCAGCAGCCAGGGATTAAATTCACCCCTCCACTTT
v_gene: TRBV7-6; j_gene: TRBJ2-6; abundance: -; d_gene: TRBD1; CDR3aa: CASSLRSAQGVGSGANVLTF; CDR3nt: TGTGCCAGCAGCTTACGTTCTGCCCAGGGGGTGGGGTCCGGGGCCAACGTCCTGACTTTC